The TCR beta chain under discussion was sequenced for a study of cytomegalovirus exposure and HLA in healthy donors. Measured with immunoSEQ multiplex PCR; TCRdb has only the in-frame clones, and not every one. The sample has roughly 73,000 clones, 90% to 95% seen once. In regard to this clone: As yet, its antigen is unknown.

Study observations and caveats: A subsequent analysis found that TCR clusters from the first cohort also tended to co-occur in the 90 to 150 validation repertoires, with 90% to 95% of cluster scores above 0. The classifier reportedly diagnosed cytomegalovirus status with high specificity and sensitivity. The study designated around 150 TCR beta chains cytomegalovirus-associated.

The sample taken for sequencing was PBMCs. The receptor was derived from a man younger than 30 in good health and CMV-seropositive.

The DNA of the CDR3 is TGTGCCAGCAGCAAGCCCGCGCAGGGGGGAACATATAGCAATCAGCCCCAGCATTTT. It is translated as CASSKPAQGGTYSNQPQHF. This sequence joins TRBV21-1 and TRBJ1-5; the table names TRBD1, a call not compared with the DNA. TRBV21-1 is a pseudogene. The CDR3 covers 19 residues.